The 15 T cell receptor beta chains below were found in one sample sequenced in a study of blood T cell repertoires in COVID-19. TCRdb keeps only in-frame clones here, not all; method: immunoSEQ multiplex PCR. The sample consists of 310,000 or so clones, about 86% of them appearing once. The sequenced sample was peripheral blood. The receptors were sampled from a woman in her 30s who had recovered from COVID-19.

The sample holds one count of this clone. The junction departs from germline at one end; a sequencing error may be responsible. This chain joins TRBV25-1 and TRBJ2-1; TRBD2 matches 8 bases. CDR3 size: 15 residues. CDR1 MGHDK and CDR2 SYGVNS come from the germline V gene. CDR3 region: CTSSDELAVLDEQFF. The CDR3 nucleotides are TGTACCAGCAGTGATGAACTAGCGGTCTTGGATGAGCAGTTCTTC. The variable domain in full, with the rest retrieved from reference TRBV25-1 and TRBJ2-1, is EADIYQTPRYLVIGTGKKITLECSQTMGHDKMYWYQQDPGMELHLIHYSYGVNSTEKGDLSSESTVSRIRTEHFPLTLESARPSHTSQYLCTSSDELAVLDEQFFGPGTRLTVL.

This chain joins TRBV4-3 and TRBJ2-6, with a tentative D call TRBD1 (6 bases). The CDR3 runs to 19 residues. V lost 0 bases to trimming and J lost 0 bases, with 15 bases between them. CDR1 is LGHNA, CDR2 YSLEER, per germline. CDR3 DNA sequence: TGCGCCAGCAGCCAAGATGGGGACACCTACTCCTCTGGGGCCAACGTCCTGACTTTC. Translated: CASSQDGDTYSSGANVLTF.

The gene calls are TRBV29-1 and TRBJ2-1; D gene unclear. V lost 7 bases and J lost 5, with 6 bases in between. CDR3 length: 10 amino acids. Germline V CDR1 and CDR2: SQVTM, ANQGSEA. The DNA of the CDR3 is TGCAGCGGTTCCAACAATGAGCAGTTCTTC. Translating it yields CSGSNNEQFF.

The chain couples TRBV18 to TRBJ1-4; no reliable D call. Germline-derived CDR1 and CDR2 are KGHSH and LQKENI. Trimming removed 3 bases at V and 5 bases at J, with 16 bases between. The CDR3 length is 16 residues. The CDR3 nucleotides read TGTGCCAGCTCACCCGAGGAGGCCGCGAAGAATGAAAAACTGTTTTTT. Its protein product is CASSPEEAAKNEKLFF. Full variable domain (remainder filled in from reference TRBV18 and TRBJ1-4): NAGVMQNPRHLVRRRGQEARLRCSPMKGHSHVYWYRQLPEEGLKFMVYLQKENIIDESGMPKERFSAEFPKEGPSILRIQQVVRGDSAAYFCASSPEEAAKNEKLFFGSGTQLSVL.

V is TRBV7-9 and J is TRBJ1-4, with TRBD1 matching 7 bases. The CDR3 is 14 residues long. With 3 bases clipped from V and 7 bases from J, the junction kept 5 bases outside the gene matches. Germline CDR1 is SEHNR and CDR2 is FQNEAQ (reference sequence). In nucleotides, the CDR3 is TGTGCCAGCAGCTTTAGGGGGCCTGGTGAAAAACTGTTTTTT. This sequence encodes CASSFRGPGEKLFF.

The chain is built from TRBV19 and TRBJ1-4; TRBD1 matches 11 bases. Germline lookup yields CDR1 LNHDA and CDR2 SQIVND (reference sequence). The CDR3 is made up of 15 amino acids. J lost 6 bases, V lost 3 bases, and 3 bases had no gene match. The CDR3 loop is CASSMGDRGYEKLFF. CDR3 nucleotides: TGTGCCAGTAGTATGGGGGACAGGGGGTATGAAAAACTGTTTTTT. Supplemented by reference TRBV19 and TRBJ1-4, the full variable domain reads DGGITQSPKYLFRKEGQNVTLSCEQNLNHDAMYWYRQDPGQGLRLIYYSQIVNDFQKGDIAEGYSVSREKKESFPLTVTSAQKNPTAFYLCASSMGDRGYEKLFFGSGTQLSVL.

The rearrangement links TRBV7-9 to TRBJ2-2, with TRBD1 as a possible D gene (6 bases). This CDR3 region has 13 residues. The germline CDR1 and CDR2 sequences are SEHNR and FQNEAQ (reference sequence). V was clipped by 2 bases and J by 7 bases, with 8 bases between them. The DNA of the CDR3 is TGTGCCAGCAGCTTAAGGACAGACGGGGAGCTGTTTTTT. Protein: CASSLRTDGELFF.

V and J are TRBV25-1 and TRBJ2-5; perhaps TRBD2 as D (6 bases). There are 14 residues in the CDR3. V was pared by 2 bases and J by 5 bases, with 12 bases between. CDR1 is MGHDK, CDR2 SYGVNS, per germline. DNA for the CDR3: TGTGCCAGCAGTGAAGGGGCCGGAGGGGAGACCCAGTACTTC. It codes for CASSEGAGGETQYF.

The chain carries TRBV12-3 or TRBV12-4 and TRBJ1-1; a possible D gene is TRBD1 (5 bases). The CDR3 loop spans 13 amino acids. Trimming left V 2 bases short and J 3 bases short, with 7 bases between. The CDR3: CASSLRGYTEAFF. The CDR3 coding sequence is TGTGCCAGCAGTTTACGGGGGTACACTGAAGCTTTCTTT.

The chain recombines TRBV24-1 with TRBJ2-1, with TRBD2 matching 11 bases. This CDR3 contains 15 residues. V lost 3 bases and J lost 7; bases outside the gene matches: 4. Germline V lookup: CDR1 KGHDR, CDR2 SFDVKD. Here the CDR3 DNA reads TGTGCCACCAGTGATCAAATAGCGGGAGGGAATGAGCAGTTCTTC. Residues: CATSDQIAGGNEQFF.

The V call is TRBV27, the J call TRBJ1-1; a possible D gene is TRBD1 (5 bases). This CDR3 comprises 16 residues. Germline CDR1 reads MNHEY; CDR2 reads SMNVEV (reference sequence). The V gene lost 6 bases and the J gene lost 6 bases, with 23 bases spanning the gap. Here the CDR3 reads CASRSWGGGANAEAFF. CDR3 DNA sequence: TGTGCCAGCAGAAGTTGGGGGGGAGGGGCCAACGCTGAAGCTTTCTTT.

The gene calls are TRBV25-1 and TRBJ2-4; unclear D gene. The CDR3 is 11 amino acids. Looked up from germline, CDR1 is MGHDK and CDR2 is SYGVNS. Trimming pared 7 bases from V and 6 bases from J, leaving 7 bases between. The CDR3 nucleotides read TGTGCCAGCACTGACGGAAACATTCAGTACTTC. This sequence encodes CASTDGNIQYF.

The CDR3 loop reads CASSIYRDLEPQHF. The CDR3 DNA reads as TGTGCCAGTAGTATTTATCGGGATTTGGAGCCCCAGCATTTT. V gene TRBV19 combines with J gene TRBJ1-5; no firm D call. The V end was cut by 3 bases, the J end by 8 bases, with 14 bases between. The CDR3 loop spans 14 amino acids. Germline V gives CDR1 LNHDA, CDR2 SQIVND (reference sequence).

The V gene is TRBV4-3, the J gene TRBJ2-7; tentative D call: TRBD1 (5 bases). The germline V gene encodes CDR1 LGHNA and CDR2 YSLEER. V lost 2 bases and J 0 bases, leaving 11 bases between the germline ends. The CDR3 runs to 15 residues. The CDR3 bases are TGCGCCAGCAGCCAAACCCAGGGAAGCTCCTACGAGCAGTACTTC. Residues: CASSQTQGSSYEQYF.

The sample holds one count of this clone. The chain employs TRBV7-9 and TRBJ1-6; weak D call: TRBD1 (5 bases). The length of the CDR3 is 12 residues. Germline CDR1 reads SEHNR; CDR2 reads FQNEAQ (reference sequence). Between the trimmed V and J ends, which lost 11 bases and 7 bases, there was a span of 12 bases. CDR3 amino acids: CAVDRTNSPLHF. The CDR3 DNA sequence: TGTGCCGTAGACAGAACCAATTCACCCCTCCACTTT. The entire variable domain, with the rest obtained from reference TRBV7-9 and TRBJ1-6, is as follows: DTGVSQNPRHKITKRGQNVTFRCDPISEHNRLYWYRQTLGQGPEFLTYFQNEAQLEKSRLLSDRFSAERPKGSFSTLEIQRTEQGDSAMYLCAVDRTNSPLHFGNGTRLTVT.